One and the same sample provided the 25 T cell receptor beta chains below, sequenced in a study of chemoradiotherapy in HPV16-positive cancers. TCRdb's copy holds only in-frame clones and misses some; the assay was immunoSEQ multiplex PCR. The sample holds 65,000 to 80,000 clones, approximately 91% seen once. The sample was blood, taken from a patient who underwent chemoradiotherapy. The receptors here all came from a human donor with HPV-associated anogenital cancer.

V gene TRBV5-4 combines with J gene TRBJ2-7; no clear D. From germline, CDR1 is SGHNT and CDR2 YYREEE (reference sequence). V lost 1 base, J lost 1 base, and 6 bases lay in between. The CDR3 is 13 amino acids. CDR3 protein: CASSLIGSYEQYF. CDR3 DNA sequence: TGTGCCAGCAGCTTGATTGGATCCTACGAGCAGTACTTC.

The V and J genes are TRBV18 and TRBJ1-5; TRBD1 might be the D (6 bases). The CDR3 is made up of 13 amino acids. Trimming took 6 bases from V and 5 from J, leaving 11 bases between them. Germline CDR1 KGHSH, CDR2 LQKENI. CDR3 region: CASSQGIDQPQHF. Written as DNA, the CDR3 is TGTGCCAGCTCTCAGGGGATCGATCAGCCCCAGCATTTT.

This clone turned up a few times. Other DNA sequences within the sample encode an identical CDR3. The V gene is TRBV5-1, the J gene TRBJ1-3, with 7 bases aligning to TRBD1. The CDR3 is 15 amino acids. V shed 0 bases, J shed 3 bases, and the junction held 3 bases outside the gene matches. The germline gives CDR1 SGHRS, CDR2 YFSETQ. The CDR3 here is CASSLETGSGNTIYF. DNA for the CDR3: TGCGCCAGCAGCTTGGAGACAGGGAGTGGAAACACCATATATTTT.

The chain recombines TRBV5-5 with TRBJ2-2; TRBD1 aligns across 7 bases. V lost 3 bases, J lost 5 bases, and 10 bases stayed unmatched. Germline assignment: CDR1 SGHKS and CDR2 YYEKEE (reference sequence). CDR3 length: 16 residues. In DNA form, the CDR3 reads TGTGCCAGCAGCTCGGCGACAGGGCCGTTAACCGGGGAGCTGTTTTTT. This encodes CASSSATGPLTGELFF.

A few counts support this clone. A junction end diverges from the germline sequence, so it may reflect a read error. The J gene is TRBJ2-1, the V gene TRBV7-7; 7 bases map to TRBD2. This CDR3 contains 15 residues. Germline CDR1 and CDR2: SSHAT and FNYEAQ (reference sequence). CDR3 DNA: TGTGCTAGCAGCCTCAGGGAGGGTACGTTCAATGAGCAGTTCTTC. Protein sequence: CASSLREGTFNEQFF.

The chain links TRBV28 to TRBJ2-7, with D possibly matching TRBD2 (6 bases). V lost 7 bases and J lost 6, with 13 bases in between. Germline assignment: CDR1 MDHEN and CDR2 SYDVKM. There are 12 residues in the CDR3. The CDR3 coding sequence is TGTGCCAGCACTCTTTGGGGAGGCGAGCAGTACTTC. As protein: CASTLWGGEQYF.

CDR3 sequence: CASTTGSTDTQYF. Here the CDR3 DNA reads TGTGCCAGCACAACCGGGAGCACAGATACGCAGTATTTT. V and J are TRBV6-1 and TRBJ2-3, with unresolved D. CDR1 MNHNS and CDR2 SASEGT come from the germline V gene. V shed 7 bases and J shed 0 bases, with 8 bases lying between them. This CDR3 spans 13 amino acids.

This chain connects TRBV2 to TRBJ1-2, with a possible D match to TRBD1 (5 bases). The germline gives CDR1 SNHLY, CDR2 FYNNEI. The length of the CDR3 is 15 residues. Trimming stripped 6 bases from V and 6 bases from J, with 20 bases between. The CDR3 sequence is CASRGGSLRVDGYTF. CDR3 sequence (DNA): TGTGCCAGCAGGGGGGGGAGCCTCAGGGTGGATGGCTACACCTTC.

The V call is TRBV7-8, the J call TRBJ1-2; D gene unclear. V was clipped by 5 bases and J by 7 bases, with 11 bases between them. Germline CDR1 and CDR2: SGHVS and FQNEAQ. The CDR3 loop spans 12 amino acids. The CDR3 bases are TGTGCCAGCAGCACCACGGAGGGTGGCTACACCTTC. Its protein is CASSTTEGGYTF.

CDR3 protein: CASSGVYMGEQYF. The DNA of the CDR3 is TGCGCCAGCAGCGGAGTCTACATGGGTGAGCAGTACTTC. The chain joins TRBV10-1 to TRBJ2-7; D gene uncertain. Germline V gene lookup returns CDR1 WNHNN and CDR2 SYGVQD (reference sequence). The CDR3 has 13 amino acids. Trimming took off 6 bases at V and 7 bases at J, with 16 bases between the two ends.

The V call is TRBV10-2, the J call TRBJ2-1; TRBD2 matches at 9 bases. The CDR3 contains 19 residues. Germline CDR1 is WSHSY and CDR2 is SAAADI. Germline trimming cut 6 bases from V and 0 bases from J; bases unmatched to any gene: 15. CDR3 loop: CASRGPGTSLYYSYNEQFF. The CDR3 DNA follows: TGCGCCAGCAGGGGCCCGGGGACTAGCCTCTACTACTCCTACAATGAGCAGTTCTTC.

DNA for the CDR3: TGTGCCAGCAGCTTGGAAAAGAGAACTGAAGCTTTCTTT. This encodes CASSLEKRTEAFF. J is TRBJ1-1 and V is TRBV5-5, with no clear D. The CDR3 has 13 residues. V was clipped by 0 bases and J by 5 bases, with 8 bases between them. Germline CDR1 and CDR2: SGHKS and YYEKEE (reference sequence).

This chain uses TRBV19 with TRBJ1-2; 8 bases line up with TRBD1. The J segment lost 1 base and the V segment lost 5 bases, leaving 6 bases of the junction unmatched. Looked up from germline, CDR1 is LNHDA and CDR2 is SQIVND (reference sequence). The CDR3 loop spans 15 amino acids. Here the CDR3 DNA reads TGTGCCAGTAGTCTGGGACAGGAACGTAACTATGGCTACACCTTC. Translating gives CASSLGQERNYGYTF.

The J gene is TRBJ1-1, the V gene TRBV10-3; D gene unclear. The CDR3 has 13 amino acids. V was trimmed by 2 bases and J by 7 bases, leaving 11 bases between them. CDR1 is ENHRY and CDR2 is SYGVKD in the germline V gene. The CDR3 sequence is CAISEGIGLEAFF. In nucleotides, the CDR3 is TGTGCCATCAGTGAGGGGATTGGCCTTGAAGCTTTCTTT.

The V gene is TRBV6-5, the J gene TRBJ2-7; 7 positions match TRBD1. The CDR3 runs to 14 residues. Germline V gene data show CDR1 as MNHEY and CDR2 as SVGAGI. V was clipped by 6 bases and J by 3 bases; unmatched bases: 8. CDR3 coding DNA: TGTGCCAGCAGATCCACAGGGGCGGGCTACGAGCAGTACTTC. Protein: CASRSTGAGYEQYF.

The chain uses TRBV23-1 and TRBJ1-2, with D uncertain. TRBV23-1 is placed among ORFs of uncertain function. V lost 4 bases and J 4 bases, leaving 13 bases between the germline ends. The CDR3 is 14 residues long. Here the CDR3 reads CASSPLGVRYGYTF. As DNA, the CDR3 is TGCGCCAGCAGTCCCTTGGGAGTACGCTATGGCTACACCTTC.

The CDR3: CASSEGTGSYEQYF. For the CDR3, the DNA is TGTGCCAGCAGTGAAGGGACAGGGTCCTACGAGCAGTACTTC. The chain uses TRBV2 and TRBJ2-5; 8 bases agree with TRBD1. The DNA matches TRBJ2-7 better at its end, which makes the J call doubtful. The germline V gene has CDR1 SNHLY and CDR2 FYNNEI. CDR3 length: 14 residues.

The chain employs TRBV27 and TRBJ1-5, with D tentatively TRBD1 (5 bases). The germline CDR1 and CDR2 sequences are MNHEY and SMNVEV (reference sequence). V gave up 0 bases and J gave up 1 base, with 22 bases separating them. The CDR3 has 20 residues. The CDR3 here is CASSLSGVREPTLSNQPQHF. In DNA, the CDR3 is TGTGCCAGCAGTTTATCGGGGGTCCGGGAACCAACTCTAAGCAATCAGCCCCAGCATTTT.

The chain is built from TRBV6-6 and TRBJ1-4; TRBD1 is a possible D gene (5 bases). CDR1 is MNHNY and CDR2 is SVGAGI in the germline V gene (reference sequence). Trimming shortened V by 5 bases and J by 8 bases, and 9 bases separated the two germline ends. The CDR3 is 12 amino acids. The CDR3 coding sequence is TGTGCCAGCAGTGAGGGACGAGAAAAACTGTTTTTT. It encodes CASSEGREKLFF.

This chain links TRBV11-2 with TRBJ2-1; D is unclear. The CDR3 loop spans 14 amino acids. V lost 8 bases to trimming and J lost 0 bases, with 11 bases between them. Germline CDR1 reads SGHAT; CDR2 reads FQNNGV. The CDR3 DNA follows: TGTGCCAGCCTCGCGCTTAGCTCCTACAATGAGCAGTTCTTC. Translating it yields CASLALSSYNEQFF.

In regard to this clone: The identical CDR3 is also encoded by other nucleotide sequences in the sample. The rearrangement uses TRBV18 and TRBJ1-2, with TRBD1 matching 9 bases. The CDR3 covers 13 residues. Trimming cost V 4 bases and J 4 bases; bases outside gene matches: 1. Germline V CDR1 and CDR2: KGHSH, LQKENI. The CDR3 here is CASSRGQGYGYTF. The CDR3 DNA reads as TGTGCCAGCTCACGGGGACAGGGCTATGGCTACACCTTC. Based on the CDR3 plus reference TRBV18 and TRBJ1-2, the full variable domain is NAGVMQNPRHLVRRRGQEARLRCSPMKGHSHVYWYRQLPEEGLKFMVYLQKENIIDESGMPKERFSAEFPKEGPSILRIQQVVRGDSAAYFCASSRGQGYGYTFGSGTRLTVV.

V usage is TRBV13 and J usage is TRBJ2-3; no firm D call. Germline V CDR1 and CDR2: PRHDT, FYEKMQ (reference sequence). The CDR3 sequence is 14 residues long. The V and J ends lost 5 bases and 2 bases respectively, with 11 bases between them. CDR3 in DNA: TGTGCCAGCAGCGTAGAACAGAACACAGATACGCAGTATTTT. This gives the protein CASSVEQNTDTQYF.

The chain is built from TRBV19 and TRBJ1-4; 12 nucleotides match TRBD1. The CDR3 has 16 residues. V was pared by 5 bases and J by 8 bases, with 9 bases of the junction left unmatched. CDR1 is LNHDA and CDR2 is SQIVND in the germline V gene (reference sequence). This chain's CDR3 is CASSLGTGGAEEKLFF. The DNA for the CDR3 is TGTGCCAGTAGTCTCGGGACAGGGGGCGCAGAAGAAAAACTGTTTTTT.

The chain couples TRBV27 to TRBJ2-1, with D uncertain. CDR1 and CDR2 (germline): MNHEY, SMNVEV (reference sequence). The CDR3 length is 13 residues. Between the trimmed V and J ends, which lost 7 bases and 4 bases, there was a span of 11 bases. The CDR3 sequence: CASKNTLYNEQFF. CDR3 coding DNA: TGTGCCAGCAAGAATACCCTATACAATGAGCAGTTCTTC.

The chain has TRBV4-2 and TRBJ2-7, with D perhaps being TRBD1 or TRBD2 (5 bases each). Germline loops: CDR1 LGHNA, CDR2 YNFKEQ. The CDR3 loop spans 15 amino acids. V shed 4 bases and J shed 1 base, with 14 bases lying between them. In DNA, the CDR3 is TGTGCCAGCAGCCGCCCCGGGGCCAAGTCCTACGAGCAGTACTTC. Residues: CASSRPGAKSYEQYF.